Described below is a single T cell receptor (beta chain) sequence and its context. The sample originates from a study of T cell changes during pregnancy in multiple sclerosis. Profiled with immunoSEQ multiplex PCR; TCRdb holds only in-frame clones, not every one. Among 91,000 or so clones listed, about 92% were seen once. The CDR3 spans 15 residues. The V and J ends lost 7 bases and 0 bases respectively, with 13 bases between them. In germline, CDR1 is SNHLY, CDR2 FYNNEI. The source was peripheral blood, collected after pregnancy. This chain links TRBV2 with TRBJ1-5; D uncertain. This TCR was sampled from a female donor with multiple sclerosis, enrolled in a pregnancy study. The CDR3 region is CASTVGAASNQPQHF. As DNA, the CDR3 is TGTGCCAGCACGGTCGGAGCTGCTAGCAATCAGCCCCAGCATTTT.